Listed below are T cell receptor beta chains from one sample, sequenced in a study of blood T cell repertoires in COVID-19. Clones were sequenced by immunoSEQ multiplex PCR, and TCRdb holds only the in-frame ones, with some missing. The sample comprises approximately 270,000 clones, about 91% of which are singletons, and under 1.5% rests with the top ten. The material sequenced was peripheral blood. All receptors come from an elderly man with acute or convalescent COVID-19. Both conserved end residues are part of each CDR3. The D gene is left open where the match is weak. Size tells how often a clone was seen (once, few, many) or the class of an expanded clone, and some rows leave it out.

CDR3: CASSNEAGVYEQYF
DNA: TGTGCCAGCAGTAACGAAGCGGGAGTATACGAGCAGTACTTC
size: .
V: TRBV28
J: TRBJ2-7
D: TRBD2

CDR3: CASSQDRGTIRQQYF
DNA: TGTGCCAGCAGCCAAGATCGGGGTACAATTAGGCAGCAGTACTTC
size: .
V: TRBV4-2
J: TRBJ2-7
D: .

CDR3: CAISEGQSGNEQFF
DNA: TGTGCCATCAGTGAAGGACAGAGCGGCAATGAGCAGTTCTTC
size: once
V: TRBV10-3
J: TRBJ2-1
D: .

CDR3: CASSPRTSGTSSEQFF
DNA: TGTGCCAGCAGCCCTCGGACTAGCGGGACCTCCAGCGAGCAGTTCTTC
size: .
V: TRBV5-4
J: TRBJ2-1
D: TRBD2

CDR3: CASSVEGGNTEAFF
DNA: TGTGCCAGCAGCGTAGAAGGGGGGAACACTGAAGCTTTCTTT
size: .
V: TRBV9
J: TRBJ1-1
D: .

CDR3: CASSQRTGRDYGYTF
DNA: TGTGCCAGCAGCCAGAGGACAGGCAGAGACTATGGCTACACCTTC
size: .
V: TRBV3-1/TRBV3-2
J: TRBJ1-2
D: TRBD1

CDR3: CASSEGQVLRKDTQYF
DNA: TGTGCCAGCAGCGAGGGACAGGTTCTGCGAAAAGATACGCAGTATTTT
size: .
V: TRBV7-6
J: TRBJ2-3
D: TRBD1

CDR3: CASSHRDFGTGYTF
DNA: TGTGCCAGCAGCCATAGGGACTTTGGGACTGGCTACACCTTC
size: .
V: TRBV6-6
J: TRBJ1-2
D: .

CDR3: CASSPSGTSGSGELFF
DNA: TGTGCCAGCTCACCATCCGGGACTAGCGGGAGCGGGGAGCTGTTTTTT
size: once
V: TRBV18
J: TRBJ2-2
D: TRBD2

CDR3: CASSHTGIRNQPQHF
DNA: TGTGCCAGTAGTCATACAGGGATACGCAATCAGCCCCAGCATTTT
size: .
V: TRBV19
J: TRBJ1-5
D: .

CDR3: CASSLGGNTEAFF
DNA: TGTGCCAGCAGTCTAGGGGGGAACACTGAAGCTTTCTTT
size: .
V: TRBV6-5
J: TRBJ1-1
D: .

CDR3: CASSLYEQYF
DNA: TGTGCCAGCAGTCTCTACGAGCAGTACTTC
size: .
V: TRBV7-9
J: TRBJ2-7
D: .

CDR3: CASAETGINQPQHF
DNA: TGTGCCAGCGCCGAGACAGGGATTAATCAGCCCCAGCATTTT
size: .
V: TRBV27
J: TRBJ1-5
D: TRBD1

CDR3: CASSLAGLLYGYTF
DNA: TGTGCCAGCAGCCTGGCGGGACTACTCTATGGCTACACCTTC
size: .
V: TRBV14
J: TRBJ1-2
D: .

CDR3: CASSFSGKTYNEQFF
DNA: TGTGCCAGCAGCTTTAGCGGGAAAACCTACAATGAGCAGTTCTTC
size: .
V: TRBV12-1
J: TRBJ2-1
D: .

CDR3: CASSLNGGAGGYTF
DNA: TGTGCCAGCAGCTTAAATGGGGGCGCCGGGGGCTACACCTTC
size: .
V: TRBV11-1
J: TRBJ1-2
D: .

CDR3: CASSSTGGAYNEQFF
DNA: TGTGCCAGCAGCTCGACAGGGGGCGCCTACAATGAGCAGTTCTTC
size: .
V: TRBV7-6
J: TRBJ2-1
D: TRBD1

CDR3: CASSLRVGDTEAFF
DNA: TGTGCCAGCAGCTTGCGGGTTGGGGACACTGAAGCTTTCTTT
size: .
V: TRBV7-8
J: TRBJ1-1
D: .

CDR3: CASSPGLAGGFRSSYNEQFF
DNA: TGTGCCAGCAGCCCGGGACTAGCGGGGGGATTCAGGAGCTCCTACAATGAGCAGTTCTTC
size: .
V: TRBV5-4
J: TRBJ2-1
D: TRBD2

CDR3: CASSYRVYGIHGYTF
DNA: TGTGCCAGCAGTTACAGGGTGTACGGGATCCATGGCTACACCTTC
size: .
V: TRBV6-2/TRBV6-3
J: TRBJ1-2
D: .

CDR3: CASSLAGGGNQPQHF
DNA: TGTGCCAGCAGCTTAGCGGGAGGGGGGAATCAGCCCCAGCATTTT
size: .
V: TRBV7-8
J: TRBJ1-5
D: .

CDR3: CASSPTGTGGNEQYF
DNA: TGTGCCAGCTCACCTACCGGGACAGGGGGCAATGAGCAGTACTTC
size: .
V: TRBV18
J: TRBJ2-7
D: TRBD1

CDR3: CASSLEHRLPQYF
DNA: TGCGCCAGCAGCTTGGAGCACCGCCTCCCGCAGTACTTC
size: .
V: TRBV5-1
J: TRBJ2-7
D: .

CDR3: CASKLQGAATNEKLFF
DNA: TGTGCCAGCAAATTACAGGGGGCCGCAACTAATGAAAAACTGTTTTTT
size: .
V: TRBV2
J: TRBJ1-4
D: TRBD1

CDR3: CASSLERGSYEQYF
DNA: TGTGCCAGCAGCTTAGAGCGGGGATCCTACGAGCAGTACTTC
size: .
V: TRBV11-2
J: TRBJ2-7
D: .

CDR3: CASSVAAGAWSPLHF
DNA: TGTGCCAGCAGCGTAGCGGCAGGGGCATGGTCACCCCTCCACTTT
size: .
V: TRBV9
J: TRBJ1-6
D: .

CDR3: CASSWRGAGTYNEQFF
DNA: TGTGCCAGCAGCTGGCGGGGGGCGGGAACCTACAATGAGCAGTTCTTC
size: .
V: TRBV11-2
J: TRBJ2-1
D: TRBD2

CDR3: CASSPPQLTGWNTEAFF
DNA: TGTGCCAGCAGTCCGCCTCAACTTACAGGGTGGAACACTGAAGCTTTCTTT
size: .
V: TRBV6-6
J: TRBJ1-1
D: .

CDR3: CASSSTGLPQHF
DNA: TGTGCCAGCAGTTCGACAGGGCTGCCCCAGCATTTT
size: .
V: TRBV12-3/TRBV12-4
J: TRBJ1-5
D: TRBD1

CDR3: CASSQAGTGPQYF
DNA: TGTGCCAGCAGCCAAGCCGGGACAGGTCCGCAGTATTTT
size: .
V: TRBV3-1/TRBV3-2
J: TRBJ2-3
D: TRBD1

CDR3: CASSFGEAGEQYF
DNA: TGTGCCAGCAGTTTTGGCGAGGCGGGGGAGCAGTACTTC
size: .
V: TRBV12-3/TRBV12-4
J: TRBJ2-7
D: .

CDR3: CASSFAEGDTGELFF
DNA: TGCGCCAGCAGCTTTGCGGAGGGAGACACCGGGGAGCTGTTTTTT
size: .
V: TRBV5-1
J: TRBJ2-2
D: .

CDR3: CASSLGAGEAGQPQHF
DNA: TGCGCCAGCAGCTTGGGAGCAGGGGAAGCAGGTCAGCCCCAGCATTTT
size: .
V: TRBV5-1
J: TRBJ1-5
D: .

CDR3: CASSILAGALNEQFF
DNA: TGTGCCAGTAGTATACTAGCGGGGGCCCTAAATGAGCAGTTCTTC
size: .
V: TRBV19
J: TRBJ2-1
D: TRBD2

CDR3: CASSLRQVDEKLFF
DNA: TGTGCCAGCAGCTTACGACAGGTGGATGAAAAACTGTTTTTT
size: .
V: TRBV13
J: TRBJ1-4
D: .

CDR3: CASSPPISRGWSYEQYF
DNA: TGTGCCAGCTCACCACCTATCAGTCGGGGATGGTCCTACGAGCAGTACTTC
size: .
V: TRBV18
J: TRBJ2-7
D: .

CDR3: CASSLRGSLKADTQYF
DNA: TGTGCCAGCAGCTTACGGGGGTCACTAAAAGCAGATACGCAGTATTTT
size: .
V: TRBV7-9
J: TRBJ2-3
D: .

CDR3: CASSADRGGTNYGYTF
DNA: TGTGCCAGTAGTGCAGACAGGGGAGGGACTAACTATGGCTACACCTTC
size: .
V: TRBV19
J: TRBJ1-2
D: TRBD1

CDR3: CASSEGANTGELFF
DNA: TGCGCCAGCAGTGAGGGGGCCAACACCGGGGAGCTGTTTTTT
size: .
V: TRBV10-2
J: TRBJ2-2
D: .

CDR3: CATSDLPGNTEAFF
DNA: TGTGCCACCAGTGATTTGCCCGGGAACACTGAAGCTTTCTTT
size: .
V: TRBV24-1
J: TRBJ1-1
D: .

CDR3: CASSYSQGPLHF
DNA: TGTGCCAGCAGTTACTCGCAGGGGCCCCTCCACTTT
size: .
V: TRBV6-5
J: TRBJ1-6
D: .

CDR3: CAISESTDRGHGYTF
DNA: TGTGCCATCAGTGAGTCAACGGACAGGGGGCATGGCTACACCTTC
size: once
V: TRBV10-3
J: TRBJ1-2
D: TRBD1

CDR3: CATKSLAVSYEQYF
DNA: TGTGCCACTAAATCACTAGCGGTCTCCTACGAGCAGTACTTC
size: .
V: TRBV19
J: TRBJ2-7
D: TRBD2

CDR3: CASSNQVSYLFSQYF
DNA: TGTGCCAGCAGCAATCAAGTTTCCTACTTATTCTCCCAGTACTTC
size: .
V: TRBV21-1
J: TRBJ2-7
D: .

CDR3: CASSLSVPEGVTEQYF
DNA: TGTGCCAGTAGTCTATCGGTCCCGGAGGGAGTTACCGAGCAGTACTTC
size: .
V: TRBV19
J: TRBJ2-7
D: .

CDR3: CASSLTTGGEPWGGKSTDTQYF
DNA: TGCGCCAGCAGCTTGACGACGGGAGGCGAACCCTGGGGGGGTAAAAGCACAGATACGCAGTATTTT
size: once
V: TRBV5-1
J: TRBJ2-3
D: TRBD2

CDR3: CASSSQDPIAGGRGHEQFF
DNA: TGCGCCAGCAGCTCGCAGGATCCTATAGCGGGGGGGCGAGGCCATGAGCAGTTCTTC
size: .
V: TRBV5-1
J: TRBJ2-1
D: TRBD2

CDR3: CASSYGGARVTGELFF
DNA: TGTGCCAGCAGTTACGGGGGGGCGCGCGTCACCGGGGAGCTGTTTTTT
size: .
V: TRBV6-5
J: TRBJ2-2
D: .

CDR3: CASSVGGGTGWYEQYF
DNA: TGTGCCAGCAGTGTAGGTGGGGGGACAGGGTGGTACGAGCAGTACTTC
size: .
V: TRBV7-2
J: TRBJ2-7
D: TRBD1

CDR3: CASSQALQGIEAFF
DNA: TGTGCCAGCAGCCAAGCTCTACAGGGAATTGAAGCTTTCTTT
size: .
V: TRBV14
J: TRBJ1-1
D: .

CDR3: CASSRDSPYEQYF
DNA: TGTGCCAGCAGCAGGGACAGCCCCTACGAGCAGTACTTC
size: .
V: TRBV11-2
J: TRBJ2-7
D: TRBD1

CDR3: CASSPPGLNIGELFF
DNA: TGTGCCAGCAGCCCACCGGGACTAAATATCGGGGAGCTGTTTTTT
size: .
V: TRBV7-2
J: TRBJ2-2
D: TRBD2

CDR3: CASSLQGPTYEQYF
DNA: TGCGCCAGCAGCTTACAGGGGCCGACCTACGAGCAGTACTTC
size: .
V: TRBV5-1
J: TRBJ2-7
D: TRBD1

CDR3: CASSQGQGMGYTQYF
DNA: TGTGCCAGTAGCCAAGGACAGGGGATGGGATATACGCAGTATTTT
size: .
V: TRBV19
J: TRBJ2-3
D: TRBD1

CDR3: CATSSGRRQETQYF
DNA: TGTGCCACCAGTAGCGGGAGAAGGCAAGAGACCCAGTACTTC
size: .
V: TRBV15
J: TRBJ2-5
D: TRBD2